These T cell receptor beta chains were read from a single sample in a study of early T cells in non-severe SARS-CoV-2 infection. One entry per CDR3 protein results from TCRdb running MiXCR on the 5' RACE reads. Among around 57,000 distinct CDR3 sequences listed, 9.5% to 14% were seen once. The sequenced material came from whole blood. These receptor sequences come from an adult who was a healthcare worker with PCR-confirmed SARS-CoV-2 infection or an uninfected control (not recorded which). Both conserved end residues are part of each CDR3. A D gene is named only where the DNA matches it firmly. The size of a clone is reported for some rows only, either as once, few or many, or as a class for expanded clones.

J,size,D,V,DNA,CDR3
TRBJ2-7,many,-,TRBV5-1,TGCGCCAGCAGCTTGGACCCGGGCTCCGAGCAGTACTTC,CASSLDPGSEQYF
TRBJ1-1,few,-,TRBV20-1,TGCAGTGCTAGAGATGCGGGCAGGCACACTGAAGCTTTCTTT,CSARDAGRHTEAFF
TRBJ1-4,many,TRBD1,TRBV6-5,TGTGCCAGCAGCCGAGGACAGGGCGCCGATATGTTGGAAAAACTGTTTTTT,CASSRGQGADMLEKLFF
TRBJ1-1,-,-,TRBV2,TGTGCCAGCAGTGATGCCGATAACACTGAAGCTTTCTTT,CASSDADNTEAFF
TRBJ2-2,many,TRBD2,TRBV27,TGTGCCAGCAGTTTTTCTAGCGGGAACACCGGGGAGCTGTTTTTT,CASSFSSGNTGELFF
TRBJ2-1,many,-,TRBV20-1,TGCAGTGCTAGTCCGGGGTCAGGGAATGAGCAGTTCTTC,CSASPGSGNEQFF
TRBJ2-7,many,-,TRBV10-3,TGTGCCATCAGTGGGGCCCAGGACGAGCAGTACTTC,CAISGAQDEQYF
TRBJ1-5,-,-,TRBV18,TGTGCCAGCTCAAGGGGACTTGATCAGCCCCAGCATTTT,CASSRGLDQPQHF
TRBJ2-7,few,TRBD1,TRBV5-8,TGTGCCAGCAGCCAAAACAGGGGGCGCGGCGAGCAGTACTTC,CASSQNRGRGEQYF
TRBJ2-2,few,TRBD1,TRBV5-1,TGCGCCAGCAGCCCGGAAGGGGGCTGGAACACCGGGGAGCTGTTTTTT,CASSPEGGWNTGELFF
TRBJ1-1,few,-,TRBV3-1,TGTGCCAGCAGCCAAGTCACAGGGAGGGCGAACACTGAAGCTTTCTTT,CASSQVTGRANTEAFF
TRBJ1-1,many,-,TRBV5-1,TGCGCCAGCAGCTTCAGAGAGAACACTGAAGCTTTCTTT,CASSFRENTEAFF
TRBJ2-7,-,-,TRBV4-3,TGCGCCAGCAGCCAAGATACCGGGGACGGGGACTACGAGCAGTACTTC,CASSQDTGDGDYEQYF
TRBJ2-5,few,-,TRBV20-1,TGCAGTGCCAGACGTATAGCGGTACCAGAGACCCAGTACTTC,CSARRIAVPETQYF
TRBJ2-5,few,-,TRBV10-3,TGTGCCATCAGTGACCATCAACAAGAGACCCAGTACTTC,CAISDHQQETQYF
TRBJ1-1,-,-,TRBV25-1,TGTGCCAGCAGTACAACCCGGGCTGGGGCTTTCTTT,CASSTTRAGAFF
TRBJ2-7,many,-,TRBV29-1,TGCAGCGTTAGGCAGACCAGCTCCTACGAGCAGTACTTC,CSVRQTSSYEQYF
TRBJ2-3,-,TRBD2,TRBV3-1,TGTGCCAGCAGCCAGGCTAGCGGGGGAATTTCAGATACGCAGTATTTT,CASSQASGGISDTQYF
TRBJ1-6,many,-,TRBV7-6,TGTGCCAGCAGCTTGGGAGGGTTGAGTTCACCCCTCCACTTT,CASSLGGLSSPLHF
TRBJ1-1,many,-,TRBV12-3/TRBV12-4,TGTGCCAGCAGTTCCCCAGGGCCCAACACTGAAGCTTTCTTT,CASSSPGPNTEAFF
TRBJ2-5,many,TRBD2,TRBV12-3/TRBV12-4,TGTGCCAGCAGTTTATACGGGGGGGACCAAGAGACCCAGTACTTC,CASSLYGGDQETQYF
TRBJ1-2,-,TRBD1,TRBV5-5,TGTGCCAGCAGCAGGGACAGCTATGGCTACACCTTC,CASSRDSYGYTF